A single T cell receptor (beta chain) is shown here with its context. The CDR3 is made up of 16 amino acids. The germline V gene has CDR1 SGHDN and CDR2 FVKESK. V dropped 4 bases and J dropped 1 base, with 16 bases sitting between them. Several immunoSEQ 96-well plates shared each subset's DNA, each plate a replicate. Sequenced by immunoSEQ multiplex PCR; TCRdb stores in-frame clones only, minus some. This sample yields approximately 1,000,000 clones, of which around three quarters are seen a single time; 0.89% belongs to the top ten. This sample stems from a study of shared clonotypes between healthy human individuals.

The sample comprised memory CD4+ T cells from PBMCs. Subset reported: CD45RA-negative fraction. This rearrangement joins TRBV14 to TRBJ2-5; D gene ambiguous. The receptor was derived from a man aged 18-30 years in good health. Some clones in this sample may be carry-over from other donors' samples. CDR3 sequence (DNA): TGTGCCAGCAGCCCTTGGATGAGAGCCCCCCAAGAGACCCAGTACTTC. This encodes CASSPWMRAPQETQYF.